This is a list of T cell receptor beta chains from one sample in a study of OX40 agonist ivuxolimab in advanced cancers. Method: immunoSEQ multiplex PCR; TCRdb's copy keeps in-frame clones and lacks some. The sample records fewer than 70,000 clones, around four fifths being singletons. The sequences come from CD4+ or CD8+ T cells sorted from blood, collected in a trial of the OX40 agonist ivuxolimab. These receptor sequences come from an adult with an advanced solid tumor such as melanoma, head and neck, liver or kidney cancer. Each CDR3 is given with its conserved first and last residue. Fields, in order: J gene, V gene, D gene, clone size, CDR3 DNA, CDR3 protein. D genes are given only for firm matches. Not every row has a clone size; where given, it reads once, few, many or a size class.

TRBJ2-7,TRBV4-1,TRBD2,-,TGCGCCAGCAGCCAAGTCTTAGCGGGACGGGGCCACGAGCAGTACTTC,CASSQVLAGRGHEQYF
TRBJ2-3,TRBV7-9,TRBD2,once,TGTGCCAGCAGCTCCGGACTAGCGGGGGGCTCCACAGATACGCAGTATTTT,CASSSGLAGGSTDTQYF
TRBJ2-6,TRBV30,-,-,TGTGCCTGGAGTAAAAGACGGGTACCGGCGGCTGGGGCCAACGTCCTGACTTTC,CAWSKRRVPAAGANVLTF
TRBJ1-6,TRBV30,TRBD1,few,TGTGCCTGCCGGGACAGGGGAAATTCACCCCTCCACTTT,CACRDRGNSPLHF
TRBJ2-1,TRBV6-6,-,-,TGTGCCAGCAGCCGAGGGACACCTGACAATGAGCAGTTCTTC,CASSRGTPDNEQFF
TRBJ2-2,TRBV28,-,once,TGTGCCAGCCCGGATCTAAACACCGGGGAGCTGTTTTTT,CASPDLNTGELFF
TRBJ2-5,TRBV7-9,TRBD2,-,TGTGCCAGCAGCTTCGTCCCCCTAGCGGGAGGAGGGGAGACCCAGTACTTC,CASSFVPLAGGGETQYF
TRBJ2-7,TRBV5-1,-,once,TGCGCCAGCAGCTACAAGGATCTCACTTACGAGCAGTACTTC,CASSYKDLTYEQYF
TRBJ2-7,TRBV5-5,-,few,TGTGCCAGCAGCTTGGCCCCGGAGGCCACTCTCTACGAGCAGTACTTC,CASSLAPEATLYEQYF
TRBJ1-3,TRBV7-8,TRBD1,-,TGTGCCAGCGTTACCGGGACAGGGGGCACGAGAAGGAGCGAAAACACCATATATTTT,CASVTGTGGTRRSENTIYF
TRBJ1-2,TRBV19,TRBD1,-,TGTGCCAGTAGAGACAGGGGGGTCTATGGCTACACCTTC,CASRDRGVYGYTF
TRBJ2-1,TRBV6-6,-,-,TGTGCCAGCAGACCCCCGGGACATAAGCATAGTGAGCAGTTCTTC,CASRPPGHKHSEQFF
TRBJ1-1,TRBV15,-,-,TGTGCCACCAGCAGGGATCAGGGGAAAGGTACTGAAGCTTTCTTT,CATSRDQGKGTEAFF
TRBJ1-2,TRBV18,TRBD1,-,TGTGCCAGCTCAACCAGGACAGGGGGAGAGAGTAACTATGGCTACACCTTC,CASSTRTGGESNYGYTF
TRBJ2-5,TRBV7-3,TRBD1,-,TGTGCCAGCAGCTTAGGGACAGGGGACCAAGAGACCCAGTACTTC,CASSLGTGDQETQYF
TRBJ2-7,TRBV7-8,TRBD1,-,TGTGCCAGCAGCTCAAGGGACAGGGCGGTGGCGGGCGAGCAGTACTTC,CASSSRDRAVAGEQYF
TRBJ2-3,TRBV7-9,TRBD2,-,TGTGCCAGCAGCGGAGGACTAGCGGGAAAAGATACGCAGTATTTT,CASSGGLAGKDTQYF
TRBJ1-1,TRBV28,-,-,TGTGCCAGTCAGGGGAATACTGAAGCTTTCTTT,CASQGNTEAFF
TRBJ1-4,TRBV5-4,-,once,TGTGCCAGCAGTCAAGTAGGAGCTGAAAAACTGTTTTTT,CASSQVGAEKLFF
TRBJ1-2,TRBV28,-,once,TGTGCCAGCAGTAGCGCTGGTATAGGCAACTATGGCTACACCTTC,CASSSAGIGNYGYTF
TRBJ2-2,TRBV7-2,TRBD2,-,TGTGCCAGCAGCCCTTTTGCGGGGGGCAGCACCGGGGAGCTGTTTTTT,CASSPFAGGSTGELFF
TRBJ1-6,TRBV28,-,-,TGTGCCAGCAGTCTTCAGGGGTATAATTCACCCCTCCACTTT,CASSLQGYNSPLHF
TRBJ2-7,TRBV7-9,TRBD2,few,TGTGCCAGCAGTCTGAGCGGGGGTTCCCTCTACGAGCAGTACTTC,CASSLSGGSLYEQYF
TRBJ2-5,TRBV5-6,-,-,TGTGCCAGCAGCTTAGACCCGGGTCCCACAACCCAGTACTTC,CASSLDPGPTTQYF
TRBJ2-3,TRBV18,-,-,TGTGCCAGCTCACCGAAGGTGCCAGATACGCAGTATTTT,CASSPKVPDTQYF
TRBJ2-1,TRBV14,-,-,TGTGCCAGCAGCCAAAGGAGATACCCCTACAATGAGCAGTTCTTC,CASSQRRYPYNEQFF
TRBJ1-6,TRBV6-1,-,-,TGTGCCAGCATCAAACGGGGGGATCGACCCCTCCACTTT,CASIKRGDRPLHF
TRBJ2-5,TRBV15,-,-,TGTGCCACCAGCAGAGGTCCGGAGACCCAGTACTTC,CATSRGPETQYF
TRBJ2-2,TRBV5-8,-,-,TGTGCCAGCAGCCCCATTGACAGGATCACCGGGGAGCTGTTTTTT,CASSPIDRITGELFF
TRBJ1-5,TRBV7-8,-,once,TGTGCCAGCAGCTTAGATGGTGATCGCAATCAGCCCCAGCATTTT,CASSLDGDRNQPQHF
TRBJ1-5,TRBV7-6,TRBD1,-,TGTGCCAGCAGCCCCACAGGGGCGAGGCAGCCCCAGCATTTT,CASSPTGARQPQHF
TRBJ1-4,TRBV6-1,-,-,TGTGCCAGCAGTGAATGGCGGTCTTCAACTAATGAAAAACTGTTTTTT,CASSEWRSSTNEKLFF
TRBJ2-2,TRBV5-6,TRBD1,few,TGTGCCAGCAGCTTCCGGGACAGGGGGTTCGGGGAGCTGTTTTTT,CASSFRDRGFGELFF
TRBJ2-7,TRBV7-9,-,-,TGTGCCAGCAGCTCTCCCGGGTGGGGGACCTCCTACGAGCAGTACTTC,CASSSPGWGTSYEQYF
TRBJ2-7,TRBV14,-,few,TGTGCCAGCAGCCAAGACTCGGTCTACGAGCAGTACTTC,CASSQDSVYEQYF
TRBJ1-1,TRBV7-3,-,-,TGTGCCAGCAGCTTACGGAGGCTACAGGGATTTGGCACTGAAGCTTTCTTT,CASSLRRLQGFGTEAFF
TRBJ1-5,TRBV6-5,-,-,TGTGCCAGCAGTAGACAGGCCACCAATCAGCCCCAGCATTTT,CASSRQATNQPQHF
TRBJ2-5,TRBV5-4,-,once,TGTGCCAGCAGCCTCGGGACCACCCAAGAGACCCAGTACTTC,CASSLGTTQETQYF
TRBJ2-3,TRBV28,-,-,TGTGCCAGCCCCTTCGGGGGTAATAGCACAGATACGCAGTATTTT,CASPFGGNSTDTQYF
TRBJ1-2,TRBV7-8,-,-,TGTGCCAGCAGCTTAGGCGACGACTATGGCTACACCTTC,CASSLGDDYGYTF
TRBJ1-5,TRBV28,TRBD1,-,TGTGCCAGCGTGACAGGGGGTCGCAATCAGCCCCAGCATTTT,CASVTGGRNQPQHF
TRBJ2-1,TRBV2,-,-,TGTGCCAGCAGTGAAGCGGAGCGTCGGAAGTTCTTC,CASSEAERRKFF
TRBJ2-5,TRBV9,TRBD1,-,TGTGCCAGCGGACAGGGGGCCTCAGAGACCCAGTACTTC,CASGQGASETQYF
TRBJ2-3,TRBV4-1,TRBD1,-,TGCGCCAGCAGGGGGACAGGGGGAGGCACAGATACGCAGTATTTT,CASRGTGGGTDTQYF
TRBJ1-1,TRBV7-9,-,-,TGTGCCAGCAGCTTAAGACGATCGACTATGAACACTGAAGCTTTCTTT,CASSLRRSTMNTEAFF